This T cell receptor (beta chain) was retrieved from a study of T-cell reconstitution after alpha-beta-depleted transplantation in children (dated by TCRdb to the mid-2010s). Background on the whole study: The study quantitatively tracked T-cell immune reconstitution after TCRalphabeta/CD19-depleted allogeneic hematopoietic cell transplantation in children using TCR repertoire profiling. What the study reported, not specific to this receptor: In some patients, the high TCRbeta diversity seen at day 60 was put down to recipient T cells and intrathymic progenitors that had survived conditioning. The apparently early alphabetaT-cell count recovery about two months after transplant was reportedly dependent on only several hundred rapidly expanded clones derived from non-depleted graft cells. The frequencies of hyperexpanded clones fell over the following months, and after one year, T-cell counts and TCRbeta diversity were mostly attributed to newly produced T cells.

Library preparation was by PCR. The data were produced on an Illumina HiSeq 2500. TCR libraries were prepared with molecular barcoding, using unique molecular identifiers to normalize TCRbeta repertoire quantification. TCRdb applied fastp at Q25 and MiXCR to the public reads, then kept only in-frame beta chains. Identical CDR3 protein sequences are pooled into one entry, listed with their most common genes and DNA. The sample has about 580,000 distinct CDR3 sequences on record, roughly 23% of them singletons. Clones ranked in the top ten supply roughly 15% of the sample. Only a few counts were recorded for this clonotype. The antigen it recognizes is unknown. The record has no base qualities; no much larger clone is one base away. The intended sense of this specimen's treatment or condition label: allogeneic hematopoietic cell transplantation with graft depleted of TCRalphabeta T cells and CD19 B cells. TCRalphabeta/CD19-depleted allogeneic hematopoietic cell grafts were given to the transplant recipients, all of whom were children.

Per the germline V gene (reference sequence), DFQATT is the CDR1 and SNEGSKA is the CDR2. Trimming takes 2 bases from V and 4 bases from J, and the germline ends sit 15 bases apart. Reading from cysteine to phenylalanine, the CDR3 counts 16 amino acids. Only the CDR3 portion is preserved as DNA: 48 bases, with reading frame beginning at the first base. The sequencing used PBMCs, mostly from graft donor cells, collected 360 days after TCRalphabeta/CD19-depleted stem cell transplant. In this chain, TRBV20-1 is recombined with TRBJ1-6; TRBD1 is a weak D gene call, 5 bases matching. This receptor was obtained from a boy under two years old who had a stem cell transplant for acute myeloid leukemia, so the T cells may come from the graft donor. The nucleotide sequence is given as TGCAGTGCTAGACACGGGGACCGACGTTATAATTCACCCCTCCACTTT. It is translated as CSARHGDRRYNSPLHF.